This TCR beta chain was sequenced in a study of T cell repertoires in cytomegalovirus infection. This clonotype was seen a few times. Its antigen is not identified. The CDR3 is 14 residues long. V dropped 6 bases and J dropped 4 bases, with 13 bases sitting between them. Using its own MiXCR run on the reads, TCRdb lists one record per CDR3 protein. The sample has about 220,000 distinct CDR3 sequences; 38% are singletons. This sequence was found in a human donor in good health (CMV status not recorded). Some clones in this sample may be carry-over from other donors' samples. This chain links TRBV12-3 or TRBV12-4 with TRBJ1-3; the D is unclear. This sample comprised CD8+ T cells from cultured PBMCs, obtained from culture after CMV antigen stimulation. This CDR3 reads CASSQKMKGNTIYF. CDR3 nucleotides: TGTGCCAGCAGCCAAAAGATGAAAGGAAACACCATATATTTT.